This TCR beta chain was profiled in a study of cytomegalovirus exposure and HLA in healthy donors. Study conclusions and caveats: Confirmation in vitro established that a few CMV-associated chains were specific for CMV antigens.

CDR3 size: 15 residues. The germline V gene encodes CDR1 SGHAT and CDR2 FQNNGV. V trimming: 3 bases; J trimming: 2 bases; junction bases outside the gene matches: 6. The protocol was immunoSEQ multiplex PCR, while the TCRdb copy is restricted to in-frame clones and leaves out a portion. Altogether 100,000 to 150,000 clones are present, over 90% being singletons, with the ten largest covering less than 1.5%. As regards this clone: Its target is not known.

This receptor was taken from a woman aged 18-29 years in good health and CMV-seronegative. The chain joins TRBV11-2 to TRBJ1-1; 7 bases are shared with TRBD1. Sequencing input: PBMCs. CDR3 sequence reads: CASSFRDRVNTEAFF. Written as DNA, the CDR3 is TGTGCCAGCAGCTTCCGGGACAGAGTAAACACTGAAGCTTTCTTT.